Listed below are T cell receptor beta chains from one sample, sequenced in a study of T cell responses to AZD1222 COVID-19 vaccine. Clones were sequenced by immunoSEQ multiplex PCR, and TCRdb holds only the in-frame ones, with some missing. The sample has some 130,000 clones, 90% seen once. The source material was peripheral blood, sampled on day 0 of AZD1222 vaccination. The receptors were sampled from an adult in good health. Both conserved end residues are part of each CDR3. D genes are given only for firm matches. Not all rows give a size; the values are once, few, many and, for expanded clones, a class.

clone size,V gene,J gene,D gene,CDR3 length,CDR3 protein,CDR3 DNA
.,TRBV28,TRBJ1-1,TRBD1,15,CASRTGGSGSTEAFF,TGTGCCAGCAGAACAGGGGGAAGTGGAAGCACTGAAGCTTTCTTT
.,TRBV9,TRBJ2-2,.,14,CASSPRDLTGELFF,TGTGCCAGCAGCCCGAGGGATCTCACCGGGGAGCTGTTTTTT
.,TRBV6-1,TRBJ1-5,.,14,CASSEVFGLVPQHF,TGTGCCAGCAGTGAAGTGTTCGGGTTGGTCCCCCAGCATTTT
.,TRBV29-1,TRBJ2-5,.,14,CSVDLGGNQETQYF,TGCAGCGTTGACTTGGGTGGAAACCAAGAGACCCAGTACTTC
few,TRBV30,TRBJ1-6,.,13,CAWSGTYNSPLHF,TGTGCCTGGAGTGGCACCTATAATTCACCCCTCCACTTT
once,TRBV7-9,TRBJ1-6,.,17,CASSHDSRSSYNSPLHF,TGTGCCAGCAGTCATGACAGCCGTTCGAGTTATAATTCACCCCTCCACTTT
.,TRBV10-3,TRBJ1-6,.,12,CAISEGRSPLHF,TGTGCCATCAGTGAGGGACGTTCACCCCTCCACTTT
.,TRBV5-5,TRBJ1-2,.,14,CASSLADSRLPYTF,TGTGCCAGCAGCTTGGCCGACAGCCGTTTGCCCTACACCTTC
.,TRBV6-5,TRBJ1-2,TRBD1,15,CATRTGGGSSYGYTF,TGTGCCACCAGGACAGGGGGGGGATCTAGCTATGGCTACACCTTC
.,TRBV6-5,TRBJ1-1,.,12,CASSRGGTEAFF,TGTGCCAGCAGCCGAGGGGGTACTGAAGCTTTCTTT
.,TRBV19,TRBJ2-1,TRBD2,15,CASSVTSGPYNEQFF,TGTGCCAGTAGTGTGACTAGCGGACCCTACAATGAGCAGTTCTTC
.,TRBV4-1,TRBJ2-7,TRBD1,15,CASFDTPGQNYEQYF,TGCGCCAGCTTCGACACTCCGGGACAGAACTACGAGCAGTACTTC
.,TRBV28,TRBJ2-5,.,13,CASSLDPFSTQYF,TGTGCCAGCAGTTTGGACCCCTTTTCAACCCAGTACTTC
.,TRBV10-3,TRBJ1-2,.,12,CAISVGQGGYTF,TGTGCCATCAGTGTCGGGCAGGGTGGCTACACCTTC
.,TRBV5-1,TRBJ2-5,TRBD2,15,CASSLLAGGEETQYF,TGCGCCAGCAGCTTGTTAGCGGGGGGGGAAGAGACCCAGTACTTC
.,TRBV5-1,TRBJ1-5,TRBD1,17,CASSFPGTASPNQPQHF,TGCGCCAGCAGCTTCCCCGGGACAGCATCGCCTAATCAGCCCCAGCATTTT
.,TRBV12-5,TRBJ1-2,.,14,CASGLQGGNYGYTF,TGTGCTAGTGGTTTGCAAGGGGGGAACTATGGCTACACCTTC
once,TRBV4-1,TRBJ2-5,.,15,CASSQVSLARETQYF,TGCGCCAGCAGCCAAGTTAGCCTAGCACGGGAGACCCAGTACTTC
.,TRBV6-2/TRBV6-3,TRBJ2-2,.,13,CASSLEETGELFF,TGTGCCAGCAGTTTGGAAGAAACCGGGGAGCTGTTTTTT
.,TRBV5-1,TRBJ2-3,.,15,CASSFEARSTDTQYF,TGCGCCAGCAGCTTTGAAGCTCGAAGCACAGATACGCAGTATTTT
.,TRBV5-1,TRBJ1-1,.,15,CASRDRSLGNTEAFF,TGCGCCAGCAGAGATAGGAGCCTGGGCAACACTGAAGCTTTCTTT
.,TRBV4-2,TRBJ2-7,.,14,CASSAPERTYEQYF,TGTGCCAGCAGCGCCCCGGAGCGCACCTACGAGCAGTACTTC
.,TRBV29-1,TRBJ1-1,.,13,CSAREQGNTEAFF,TGCAGCGCCAGAGAACAGGGGAACACTGAAGCTTTCTTT
.,TRBV5-1,TRBJ2-3,TRBD2,17,CASSLGTSGGAPDTQYF,TGCGCCAGCAGCTTAGGAACTAGCGGGGGGGCCCCAGATACGCAGTATTTT
.,TRBV9,TRBJ1-2,TRBD1,16,CASSVDFGTGDLGYTF,TGTGCCAGCAGCGTAGATTTTGGGACAGGGGATCTCGGCTACACCTTC
.,TRBV19,TRBJ2-7,.,14,CASSIIGLDYEQYF,TGTGCCAGTAGTATAATCGGTTTAGACTACGAGCAGTACTTC
.,TRBV4-1,TRBJ2-1,.,13,CASSFRTANEQFF,TGCGCCAGCAGCTTCCGGACGGCGAATGAGCAGTTCTTC
.,TRBV18,TRBJ1-1,.,13,CASSPGGNTEAFF,TGTGCCAGCTCCCCGGGGGGGAACACTGAAGCTTTCTTT
medium-sized,TRBV6-5,TRBJ2-7,.,14,CASSNRATLYEQYF,TGTGCCAGCAGTAACCGGGCCACGCTCTACGAGCAGTACTTC
.,TRBV3-1/TRBV3-2,TRBJ2-7,.,13,CASSQDGGDRSIF,TGTGCCAGCAGCCAAGATGGCGGGGACAGATCCATTTTC
.,TRBV3-1/TRBV3-2,TRBJ2-5,TRBD1,15,CASSPGQGDSETQYF,TGTGCCAGCAGCCCCGGACAGGGGGATTCGGAGACCCAGTACTTC
.,TRBV7-6,TRBJ2-5,TRBD2,16,CASSSPRGAPRETQYF,TGTGCCAGCAGCAGCCCGCGGGGGGCCCCTCGGGAGACCCAGTACTTC
.,TRBV9,TRBJ1-5,.,15,CASSVEGLSNQPQHF,TGTGCCAGCAGCGTAGAGGGCCTTAGCAATCAGCCCCAGCATTTT
.,TRBV7-9,TRBJ1-2,.,15,CASRPEPGTPYGYTF,TGTGCCAGCAGACCAGAACCCGGGACCCCCTATGGCTACACCTTC
.,TRBV29-1,TRBJ1-5,.,12,CSVGASNQPQHF,TGCAGCGTTGGAGCTAGCAATCAGCCCCAGCATTTT
.,TRBV29-1,TRBJ1-5,TRBD1,16,CSVHRGRVFGNQPQHF,TGCAGCGTCCACAGGGGGCGTGTGTTTGGCAATCAGCCCCAGCATTTT
.,TRBV27,TRBJ2-2,TRBD1,16,CASSLLPGGNTGELFF,TGTGCCAGCAGTTTACTTCCAGGGGGGAACACCGGGGAGCTGTTTTTT
medium-sized,TRBV6-2/TRBV6-3,TRBJ2-3,TRBD2,15,CASSPTSGGTDTQYF,TGTGCCAGCAGTCCCACTAGCGGGGGGACAGATACGCAGTATTTT
.,TRBV5-1,TRBJ1-2,TRBD1,14,CASSFGQGDSVRTF,TGCGCCAGCAGCTTTGGACAGGGGGACTCGGTTCGCACCTTC
.,TRBV6-4,TRBJ2-7,.,14,CASSEISRAPEQYF,TGTGCCAGCAGTGAAATTTCCCGGGCCCCCGAGCAGTACTTC
few,TRBV24-1,TRBJ1-1,TRBD1,13,CATRRTGNTEAFF,TGTGCCACCAGACGGACAGGGAACACTGAAGCTTTCTTT
.,TRBV4-3,TRBJ1-4,TRBD1,16,CASSQDKGQGVEKLFF,TGCGCCAGCAGCCAAGATAAGGGACAGGGGGTTGAAAAACTGTTTTTT
.,TRBV24-1,TRBJ2-7,TRBD1,13,CATSRGRGYEQYF,TGTGCCACCAGCAGGGGCAGGGGGTACGAGCAGTACTTC
.,TRBV5-6,TRBJ2-2,.,12,CASSLRPPELFF,TGTGCCAGCAGCCTACGCCCCCCGGAGCTGTTTTTT
.,TRBV28,TRBJ1-1,.,13,CASSLESGTEAFF,TGTGCCAGCAGTTTAGAGAGCGGCACTGAAGCTTTCTTT
once,TRBV7-9,TRBJ2-7,.,15,CASSSTDVLPYEQYF,TGTGCCAGCAGTTCCACCGACGTCCTACCCTACGAGCAGTACTTC
.,TRBV28,TRBJ2-7,.,15,CASSLISAGDYEQYF,TGTGCCAGCAGTTTAATATCCGCAGGGGACTACGAGCAGTACTTC
.,TRBV11-2,TRBJ1-5,.,18,CASSLVRTAGFSNQPQHF,TGTGCCAGCAGCTTAGTCAGGACAGCCGGGTTCAGCAATCAGCCCCAGCATTTT
.,TRBV3-1/TRBV3-2,TRBJ2-5,TRBD2,17,CASSPHLVGAGGETQYF,TGTGCCAGCAGCCCACACCTGGTGGGGGCGGGGGGTGAGACCCAGTACTTC